This TCR beta chain was captured by sequencing in a study of T cell repertoires in cytomegalovirus infection. Study-wide context: Evidence of both CMV infection and a matching HLA type came from public TCR beta signatures.

Each CDR3 protein gets one entry after TCRdb re-called the reads with MiXCR. This sample has fewer than 400,000 distinct CDR3 sequences, with about a sixth found just once. Input material: PBMCs. This clonotype originated in a human donor in good health (CMV status not recorded). Some clones in this sample may be carry-over from other donors' samples.

The CDR3, as DNA: TGTGCCAGCAGAATGACAGGGACCGGGGAGCTGTTTTTT. Residues: CASRMTGTGELFF. The rearrangement links TRBV6-1 to TRBJ2-2; 7 bases agree with TRBD1. CDR3 length equals 13 residues. V lost 6 bases to trimming and J lost 5 bases; unmatched junction nucleotides: 3. The germline V gene encodes CDR1 MNHNS and CDR2 SASEGT.